Given below is one TCR beta chain in context. Its antigen is not identified. This record belongs to a study of cytomegalovirus exposure and HLA in healthy donors. Study conclusions and caveats: Researchers reported in a later analysis that a missense DCLRE1C variant was tied to TCR beta V- and J-gene trimming. Researchers reported from a later analysis that most CMV-associated TCR beta chains appeared HLA-restricted.

Use of 60 Vbeta and 13 Jbeta primers characterized the PCR. The table came from immunoSEQ multiplex PCR; TCRdb's copy has only in-frame clones and leaves some out. This repertoire shows roughly 140,000 clones, over 75% found once; its top ten account for around 2.5%. V shed 5 bases and J shed 1 base, with 15 bases lying between them. The CDR3 length is 15 residues. Germline CDR1 is SGHRS and CDR2 is YFSETQ. This receptor was taken from a male donor in good health and CMV-seronegative. The specimen was PBMCs. The chain joins TRBV5-1 to TRBJ2-5; TRBD2 might be the D (5 bases). DNA of the CDR3: TGCGCCAGCAGTCATTTGGGCGGAGGCCAAGAGACCCAGTACTTC. As protein: CASSHLGGGQETQYF. The whole variable domain, remainder taken from reference TRBV5-1 and TRBJ2-5, is KAGVTQTPRYLIKTRGQQVTLSCSPISGHRSVSWYQQTPGQGLQFLFEYFSETQRNKGNFPGRFSGRQFSNSRSEMNVSTLELGDSALYLCASSHLGGGQETQYFGPGTRLLVL.